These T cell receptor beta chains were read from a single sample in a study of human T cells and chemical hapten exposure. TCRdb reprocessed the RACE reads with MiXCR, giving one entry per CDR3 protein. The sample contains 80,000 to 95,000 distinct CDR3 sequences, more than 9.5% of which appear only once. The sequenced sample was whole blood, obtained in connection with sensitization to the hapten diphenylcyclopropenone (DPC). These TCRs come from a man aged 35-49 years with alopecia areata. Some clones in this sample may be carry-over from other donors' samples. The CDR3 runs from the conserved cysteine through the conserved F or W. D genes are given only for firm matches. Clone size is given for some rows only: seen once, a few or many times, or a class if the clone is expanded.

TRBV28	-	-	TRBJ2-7	TGTGCCAGCACCTTTGACAGGAGCTCCTACGAGCAGTACTTC	CASTFDRSSYEQYF
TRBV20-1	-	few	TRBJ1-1	TGCAGTGCTAGACGGGGGGCGGATACTGAAGCTTTCTTT	CSARRGADTEAFF
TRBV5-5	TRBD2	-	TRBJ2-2	TGTGCCAGCAGCCCCACTAGCGGGACCACCGGGGAGCTGTTTTTT	CASSPTSGTTGELFF
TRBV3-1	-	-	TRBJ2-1	TGTGCCAGCAGCCAAGTTTTGGGACTTGAGCAGTTCTTC	CASSQVLGLEQFF
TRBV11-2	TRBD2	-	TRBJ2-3	TGTGCCAGCAGCTCCGGGACTAGCGGGGGCACAGATACGCAGTATTTT	CASSSGTSGGTDTQYF
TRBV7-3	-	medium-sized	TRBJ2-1	TGTGCCAGCAGCCCAAGTGGGGACGGGCCTGACAATGAGCAGTTCTTC	CASSPSGDGPDNEQFF
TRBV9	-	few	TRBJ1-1	TGTGCCAGCAGCGTAGCAGGCACTGAAGCTTTCTTT	CASSVAGTEAFF
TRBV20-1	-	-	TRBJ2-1	TGCAGTGCTAGAGGTCCCAGCGATGAGCAGTTCTTC	CSARGPSDEQFF
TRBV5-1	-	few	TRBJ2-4	TGCGCCAGCAGCTTGGGGATTATTCGACTAGCCAAAAACATTCAGTACTTC	CASSLGIIRLAKNIQYF
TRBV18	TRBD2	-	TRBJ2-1	TGTGCCAGCTCACCACAACTAGCGGTATCCCGAGCCCATGAGCAGTTCTTC	CASSPQLAVSRAHEQFF
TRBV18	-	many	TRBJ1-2	TGTGCCACCTCTTCCGGGGATTATGGCTACACCTTC	CATSSGDYGYTF
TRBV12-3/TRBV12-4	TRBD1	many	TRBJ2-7	TGTGCCAGCACCCTGGACAGGGGGTTACCTGAGCAGTACTTC	CASTLDRGLPEQYF
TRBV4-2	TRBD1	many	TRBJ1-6	TGTGCCAGCAGCCAAGCCCCGGGACAGCATAATTCACCCCTCCACTTT	CASSQAPGQHNSPLHF
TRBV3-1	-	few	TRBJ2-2	TGTGCCAGCGGGGTAGTCAGCTCGAACACCGGGGAGCTGTTTTTT	CASGVVSSNTGELFF
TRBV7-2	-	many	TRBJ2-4	TGTGCCAGCAGCTTCGACAGAGAAAACATTCAGTACTTC	CASSFDRENIQYF
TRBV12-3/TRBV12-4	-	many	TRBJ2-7	TGTGCCAGCAGTCTCCTAGTGGGAGGGGGCGAGCAGTACTTC	CASSLLVGGGEQYF
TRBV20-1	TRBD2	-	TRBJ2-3	TGCAGTGCTAGAATCGCGGGAGGAACAGATACGCAGTATTTT	CSARIAGGTDTQYF
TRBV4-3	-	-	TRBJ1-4	TGCGCCAGCAGCCAATGGGTAACTAATGAAAAACTGTTTTTT	CASSQWVTNEKLFF
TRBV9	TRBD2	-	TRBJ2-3	TGTGCCAGCAGCGTAAGGGGGACTAGCGGGAGTATAGGAGATACGCAGTATTTT	CASSVRGTSGSIGDTQYF
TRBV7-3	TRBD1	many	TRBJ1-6	TGTGCCAGCAGCCGGACAGGGGATTCACCCCTCCACTTT	CASSRTGDSPLHF
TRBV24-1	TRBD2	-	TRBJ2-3	TGTGCCACCAGTGACTACGCCGTAGCGGGAGACACAGATACGCAGTATTTT	CATSDYAVAGDTDTQYF
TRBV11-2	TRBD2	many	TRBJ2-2	TGTGCCAGCAGCTTAACTAGCGGGGGAAACACCGGGGAGCTGTTTTTT	CASSLTSGGNTGELFF
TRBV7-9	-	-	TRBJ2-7	TGTGCCAGCAGCTCGCCCCAGGGTTCCTACGAGCAGTACTTC	CASSSPQGSYEQYF
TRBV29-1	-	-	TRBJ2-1	TGCAGCGTTGAAGATCTCAGACAGGTCAATGAGCAGTTCTTC	CSVEDLRQVNEQFF
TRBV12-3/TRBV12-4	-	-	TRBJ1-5	TGTGCCAGCAGTTTAGGGGTAGCAGGACAGCCCCAGCATTTT	CASSLGVAGQPQHF
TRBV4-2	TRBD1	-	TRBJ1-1	TGTGCCAGCAGCCAAGATGAGGGACAGGGGGCTGGAGCTTTCTTT	CASSQDEGQGAGAFF
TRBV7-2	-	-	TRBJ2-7	TGTGCCAGCAGCTTAGTCGCTGGCCACGAGCAGTACTTC	CASSLVAGHEQYF
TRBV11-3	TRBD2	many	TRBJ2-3	TGTGCCAGCAGCCGACTAATGGGGACCGGGACTACCCCAGATACGCAGTATTTT	CASSRLMGTGTTPDTQYF
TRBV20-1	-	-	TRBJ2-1	TGCAGTGCGTTCCGGACAGCCAACAATGAGCAGTTCTTC	CSAFRTANNEQFF
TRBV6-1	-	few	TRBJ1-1	TGTGCCAGCAACATCAGGGGCTTGAACACTGAAGCTTTCTTT	CASNIRGLNTEAFF
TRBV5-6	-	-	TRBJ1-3	TGTGCCAGCAGCACCTATGACCGGGGGGCTGGAAACACCATATATTTT	CASSTYDRGAGNTIYF
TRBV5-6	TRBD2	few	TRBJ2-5	TGTGCCAGCAGCACAAGACTAGCGGGAGGGAGAGAGACCCAGTACTTC	CASSTRLAGGRETQYF
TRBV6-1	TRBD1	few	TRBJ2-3	TGTGCCAGCACCCGATCCGGGACAGGCGTCGATACGCAGTATTTT	CASTRSGTGVDTQYF
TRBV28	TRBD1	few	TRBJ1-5	TGTGCCAGCAGCTCCGACAGGGATAGCAATCAGCCCCAGCATTTT	CASSSDRDSNQPQHF
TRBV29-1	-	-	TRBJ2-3	TGCAGCGTTGATAACCTAGATACAGATACGCAGTATTTT	CSVDNLDTDTQYF
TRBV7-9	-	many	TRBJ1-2	TGTGCCAGCAGCCCAGGAGATCATGGCTACACCTTC	CASSPGDHGYTF
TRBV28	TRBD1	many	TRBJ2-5	TGTGCCAGCAGACAGGGGGGAAAGACCCAGTACTTC	CASRQGGKTQYF
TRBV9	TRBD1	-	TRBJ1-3	TGTGCCAGCAGCGTAGGGGAGGGGGCAGCTGGAAACACCATATATTTT	CASSVGEGAAGNTIYF
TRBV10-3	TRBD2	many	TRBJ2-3	TGTGCCATCAGTGAGGCGGGAGCAGATGGGTCAGATACGCAGTATTTT	CAISEAGADGSDTQYF
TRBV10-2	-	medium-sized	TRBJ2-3	TGCGCCAGCAGTGAGCAGGCCACAGATACGCAGTATTTT	CASSEQATDTQYF
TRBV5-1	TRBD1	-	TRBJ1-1	TGCGCCAGCAGCAAAGGGACAGGGTCATGGGGAACTGAAGCTTTCTTT	CASSKGTGSWGTEAFF
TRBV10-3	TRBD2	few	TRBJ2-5	TGTGCCATCGCAAAAAGTGGACTAGCGGGAGTTGAGACCCAGTACTTC	CAIAKSGLAGVETQYF
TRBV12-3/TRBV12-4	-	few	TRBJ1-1	TGTGCCAGCCAACTACAGGGTACTGAAGCTTTCTTT	CASQLQGTEAFF
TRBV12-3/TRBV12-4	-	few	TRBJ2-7	TGTGCCAGCAGTTCCCCCCCCCTCGAGCAGTACTTC	CASSSPPLEQYF
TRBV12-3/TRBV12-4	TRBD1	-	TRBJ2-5	TGTGCCAGCAGTTGGGACAGGTTCCAGGGGGAGACCCAGTACTTC	CASSWDRFQGETQYF
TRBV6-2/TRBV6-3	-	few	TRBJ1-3	TGTGCCAGCAGTTACGGGGGAACTGGAAACACCATATATTTT	CASSYGGTGNTIYF
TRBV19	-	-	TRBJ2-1	TGTGCCAGTAGTACGCGGGGCTCCTACAATGAGCAGTTCTTC	CASSTRGSYNEQFF
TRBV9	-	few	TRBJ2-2	TGTGCCAGCAGCGTAGTGGGCAGCCACACCGGGGAGCTGTTTTTT	CASSVVGSHTGELFF